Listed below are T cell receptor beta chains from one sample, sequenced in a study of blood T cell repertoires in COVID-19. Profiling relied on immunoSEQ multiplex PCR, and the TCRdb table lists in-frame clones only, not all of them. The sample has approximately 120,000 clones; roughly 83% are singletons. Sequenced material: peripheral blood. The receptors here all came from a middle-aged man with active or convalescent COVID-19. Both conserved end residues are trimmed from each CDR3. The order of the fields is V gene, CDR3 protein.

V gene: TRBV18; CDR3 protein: ASSLSGQGLGQPQH
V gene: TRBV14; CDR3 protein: ASSRRQTPLMNTEAF
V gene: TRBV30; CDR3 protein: AWSLQSYEQY
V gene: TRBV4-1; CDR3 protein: ASSRETGLSYEQY
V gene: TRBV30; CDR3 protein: AWSKVRGSGNQPQH
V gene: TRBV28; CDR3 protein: ASSLVLDRVKETQY
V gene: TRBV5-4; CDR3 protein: ASSAGLAGSYEQY
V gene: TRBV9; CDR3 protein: ASSVDGTYYNEQF
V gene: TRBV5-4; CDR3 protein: ASSVGGRGPDNEQF
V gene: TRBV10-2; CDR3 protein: ASSEWLAGEPNTGELF
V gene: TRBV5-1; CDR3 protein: ASSSSGGGTDTQY
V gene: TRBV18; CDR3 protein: ASSPTPSGTGGLANVLT
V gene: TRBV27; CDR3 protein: ASSARAYNSPLH
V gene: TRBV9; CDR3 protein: ASSASGGVGTEAF
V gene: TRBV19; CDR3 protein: ASRTLRGYTEAF
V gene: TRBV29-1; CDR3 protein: SVAGQGYNEQF
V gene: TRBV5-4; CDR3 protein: ASSSNTEAF
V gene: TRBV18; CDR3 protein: ASSPPGQGVR
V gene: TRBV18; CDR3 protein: ASSGQLTNTEAF